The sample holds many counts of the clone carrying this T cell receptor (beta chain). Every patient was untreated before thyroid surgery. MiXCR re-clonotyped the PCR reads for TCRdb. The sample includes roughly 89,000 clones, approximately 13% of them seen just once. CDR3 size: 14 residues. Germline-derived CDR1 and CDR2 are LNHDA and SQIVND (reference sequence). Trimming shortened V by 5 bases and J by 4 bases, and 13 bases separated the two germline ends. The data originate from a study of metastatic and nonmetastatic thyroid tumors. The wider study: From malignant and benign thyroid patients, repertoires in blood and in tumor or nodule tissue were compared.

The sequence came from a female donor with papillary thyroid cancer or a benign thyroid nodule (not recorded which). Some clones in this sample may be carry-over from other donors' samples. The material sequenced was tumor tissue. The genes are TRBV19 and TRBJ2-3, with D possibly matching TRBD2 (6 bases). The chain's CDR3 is CASSPGTGADTQYF. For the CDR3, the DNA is TGTGCCAGTAGTCCAGGGACTGGCGCAGATACGCAGTATTTT.